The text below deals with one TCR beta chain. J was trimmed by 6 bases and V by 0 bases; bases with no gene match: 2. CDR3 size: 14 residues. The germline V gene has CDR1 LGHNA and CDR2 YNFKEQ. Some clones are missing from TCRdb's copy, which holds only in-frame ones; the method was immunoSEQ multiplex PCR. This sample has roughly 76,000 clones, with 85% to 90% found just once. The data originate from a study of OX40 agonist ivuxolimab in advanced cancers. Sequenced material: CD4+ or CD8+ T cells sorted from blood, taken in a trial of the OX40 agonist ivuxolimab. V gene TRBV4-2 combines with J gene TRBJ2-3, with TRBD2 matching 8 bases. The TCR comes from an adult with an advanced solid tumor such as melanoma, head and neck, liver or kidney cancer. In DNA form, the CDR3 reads TGTGCCAGCAGCCAAGAAGGCGGGGGGGATACGCAGTATTTT. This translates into CASSQEGGGDTQYF.